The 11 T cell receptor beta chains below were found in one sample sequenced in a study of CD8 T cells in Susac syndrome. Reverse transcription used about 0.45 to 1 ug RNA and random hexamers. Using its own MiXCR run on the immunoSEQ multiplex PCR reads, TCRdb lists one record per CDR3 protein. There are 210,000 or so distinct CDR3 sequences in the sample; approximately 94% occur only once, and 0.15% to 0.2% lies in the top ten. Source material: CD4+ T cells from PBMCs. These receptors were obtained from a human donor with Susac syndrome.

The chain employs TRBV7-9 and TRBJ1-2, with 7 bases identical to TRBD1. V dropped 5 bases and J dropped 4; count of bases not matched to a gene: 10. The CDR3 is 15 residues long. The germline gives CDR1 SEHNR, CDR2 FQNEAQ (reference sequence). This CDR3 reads CASSPGTEHGYGYTF. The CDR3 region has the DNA TGTGCCAGCAGCCCTGGGACAGAACACGGCTATGGCTACACCTTC.

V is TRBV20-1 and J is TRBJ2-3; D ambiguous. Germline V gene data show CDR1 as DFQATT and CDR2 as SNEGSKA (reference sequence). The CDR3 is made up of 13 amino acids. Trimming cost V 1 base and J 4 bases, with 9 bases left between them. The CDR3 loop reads CSARVLGPDTQYF. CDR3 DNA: TGCAGTGCTAGAGTATTAGGACCAGATACGCAGTATTTT.

The CDR3 loop is CASRPFTPDRPGANVLTF. CDR3 DNA sequence: TGTGCCAGCAGGCCCTTTACCCCGGACAGGCCTGGGGCCAACGTCCTGACTTTC. The J gene is TRBJ2-6, the V gene TRBV5-6, with 7 bases matching TRBD1. The junction had 13 bases not matched to a gene; V was cut back by 5 bases and J by 2 bases. The CDR3 totals 18 residues. Germline CDR1 reads SGHDT; CDR2 reads YYEEEE.

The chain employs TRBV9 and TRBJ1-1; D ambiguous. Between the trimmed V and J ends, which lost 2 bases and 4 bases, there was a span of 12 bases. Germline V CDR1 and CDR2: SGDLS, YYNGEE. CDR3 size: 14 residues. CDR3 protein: CASSVRWESTEAFF. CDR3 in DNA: TGTGCCAGCAGCGTGCGTTGGGAGAGCACTGAAGCTTTCTTT.

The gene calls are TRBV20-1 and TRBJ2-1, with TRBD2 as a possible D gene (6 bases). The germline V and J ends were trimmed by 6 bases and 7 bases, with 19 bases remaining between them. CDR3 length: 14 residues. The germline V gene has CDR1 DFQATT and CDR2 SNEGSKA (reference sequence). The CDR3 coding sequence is TGCAGTGCCTCAGCGGGTACAGGTAGTAATGAGCAGTTCTTC. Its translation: CSASAGTGSNEQFF.

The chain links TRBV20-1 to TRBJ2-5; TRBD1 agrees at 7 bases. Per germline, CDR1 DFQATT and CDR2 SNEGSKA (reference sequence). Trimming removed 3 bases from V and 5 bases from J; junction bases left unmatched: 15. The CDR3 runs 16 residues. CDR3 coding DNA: TGCAGTGCTAGGGAGTCCCGTGTAGGGGGCTTGGAGACCCAGTACTTC. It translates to CSARESRVGGLETQYF.

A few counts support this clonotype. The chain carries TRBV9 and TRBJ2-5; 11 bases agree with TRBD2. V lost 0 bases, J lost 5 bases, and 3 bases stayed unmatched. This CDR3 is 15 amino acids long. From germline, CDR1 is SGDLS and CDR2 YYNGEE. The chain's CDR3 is CASSVGLAGGETQYF. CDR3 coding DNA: TGTGCCAGCAGCGTAGGGCTAGCGGGGGGTGAGACCCAGTACTTC.

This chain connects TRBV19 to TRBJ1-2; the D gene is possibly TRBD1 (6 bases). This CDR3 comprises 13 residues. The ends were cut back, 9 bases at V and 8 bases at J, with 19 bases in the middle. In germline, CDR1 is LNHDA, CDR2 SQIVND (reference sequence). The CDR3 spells CASCPQGTEGYTF. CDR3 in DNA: TGTGCCAGCTGTCCCCAGGGGACTGAGGGCTACACCTTC.

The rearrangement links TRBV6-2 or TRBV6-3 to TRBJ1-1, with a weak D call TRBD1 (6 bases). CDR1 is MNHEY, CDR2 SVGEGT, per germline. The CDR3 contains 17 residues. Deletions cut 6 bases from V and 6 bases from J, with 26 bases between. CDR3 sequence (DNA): TGTGCCAGCAGGGCGAGGCTTTTACAGGGATTGACAGCTGAAGCTTTCTTT. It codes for CASRARLLQGLTAEAFF.

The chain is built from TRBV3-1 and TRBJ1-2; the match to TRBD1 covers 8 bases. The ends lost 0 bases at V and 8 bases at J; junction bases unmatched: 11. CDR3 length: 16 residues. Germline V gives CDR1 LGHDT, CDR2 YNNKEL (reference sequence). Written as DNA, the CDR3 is TGTGCCAGCAGCCAAGACCCAGGGGGCGAGGTGGGAGGCTACACCTTC. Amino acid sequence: CASSQDPGGEVGGYTF. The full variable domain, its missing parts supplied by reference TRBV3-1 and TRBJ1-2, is DTAVSQTPKYLVTQMGNDKSIKCEQNLGHDTMYWYKQDSKKFLKIMFSYNNKELIINETVPNRFSPKSPDKAHLNLHINSLELGDSAVYFCASSQDPGGEVGGYTFGSGTRLTVV.

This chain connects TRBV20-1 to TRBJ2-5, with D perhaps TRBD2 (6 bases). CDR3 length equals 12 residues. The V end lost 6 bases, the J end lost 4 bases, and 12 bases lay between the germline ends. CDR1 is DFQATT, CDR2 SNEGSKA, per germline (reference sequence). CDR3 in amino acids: CSAMDYAETQYF. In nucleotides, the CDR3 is TGCAGTGCAATGGACTATGCAGAGACCCAGTACTTC.